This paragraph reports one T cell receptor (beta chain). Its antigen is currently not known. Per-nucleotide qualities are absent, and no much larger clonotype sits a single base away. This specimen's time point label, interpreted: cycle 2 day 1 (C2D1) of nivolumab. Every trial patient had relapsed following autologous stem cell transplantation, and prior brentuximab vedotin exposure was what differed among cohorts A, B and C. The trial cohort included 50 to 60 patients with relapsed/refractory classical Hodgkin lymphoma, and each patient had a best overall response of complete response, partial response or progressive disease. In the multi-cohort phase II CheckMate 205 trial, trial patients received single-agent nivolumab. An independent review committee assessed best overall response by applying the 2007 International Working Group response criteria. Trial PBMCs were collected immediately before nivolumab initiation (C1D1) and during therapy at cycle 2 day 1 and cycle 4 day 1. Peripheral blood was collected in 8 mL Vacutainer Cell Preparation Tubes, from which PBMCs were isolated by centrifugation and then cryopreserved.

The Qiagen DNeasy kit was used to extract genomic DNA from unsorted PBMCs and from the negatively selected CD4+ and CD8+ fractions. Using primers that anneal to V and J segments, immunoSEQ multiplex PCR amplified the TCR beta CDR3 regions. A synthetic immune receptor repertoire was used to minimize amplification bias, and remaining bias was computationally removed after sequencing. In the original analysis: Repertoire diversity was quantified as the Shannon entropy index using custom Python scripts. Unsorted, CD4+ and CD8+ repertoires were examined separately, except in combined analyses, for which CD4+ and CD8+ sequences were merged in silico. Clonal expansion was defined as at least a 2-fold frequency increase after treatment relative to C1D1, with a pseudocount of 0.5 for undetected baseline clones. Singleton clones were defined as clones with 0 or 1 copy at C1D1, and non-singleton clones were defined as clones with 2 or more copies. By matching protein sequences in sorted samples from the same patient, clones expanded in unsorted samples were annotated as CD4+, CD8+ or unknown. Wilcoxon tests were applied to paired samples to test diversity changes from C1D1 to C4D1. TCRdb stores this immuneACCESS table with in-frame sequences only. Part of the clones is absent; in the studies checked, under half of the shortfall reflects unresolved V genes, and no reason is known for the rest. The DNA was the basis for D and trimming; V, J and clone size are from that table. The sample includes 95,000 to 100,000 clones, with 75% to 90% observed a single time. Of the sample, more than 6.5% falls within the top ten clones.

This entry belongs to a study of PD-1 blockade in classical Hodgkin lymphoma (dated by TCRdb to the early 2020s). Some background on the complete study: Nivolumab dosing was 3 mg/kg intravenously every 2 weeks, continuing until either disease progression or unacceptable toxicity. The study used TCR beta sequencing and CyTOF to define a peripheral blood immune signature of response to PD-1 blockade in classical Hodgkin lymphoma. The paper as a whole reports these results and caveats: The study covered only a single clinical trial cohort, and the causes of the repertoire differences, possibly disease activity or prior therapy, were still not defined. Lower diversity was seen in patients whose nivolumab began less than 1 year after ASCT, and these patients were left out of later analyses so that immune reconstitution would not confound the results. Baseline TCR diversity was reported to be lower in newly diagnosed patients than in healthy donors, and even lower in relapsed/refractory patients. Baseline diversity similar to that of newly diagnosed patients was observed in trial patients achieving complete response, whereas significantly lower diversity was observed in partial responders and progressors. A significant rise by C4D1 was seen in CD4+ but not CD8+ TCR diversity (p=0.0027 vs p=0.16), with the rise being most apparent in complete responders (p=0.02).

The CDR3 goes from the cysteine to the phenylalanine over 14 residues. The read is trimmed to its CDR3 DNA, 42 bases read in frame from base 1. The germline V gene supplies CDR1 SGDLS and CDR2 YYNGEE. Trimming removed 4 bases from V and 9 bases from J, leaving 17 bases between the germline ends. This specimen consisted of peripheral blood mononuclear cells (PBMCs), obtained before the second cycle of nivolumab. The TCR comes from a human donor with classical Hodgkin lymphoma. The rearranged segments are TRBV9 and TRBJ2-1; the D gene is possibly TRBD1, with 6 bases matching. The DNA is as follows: TGTGCCAGCAGCCTGAGGGGACATGAAGGTGAGCAGTTCTTC. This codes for CASSLRGHEGEQFF. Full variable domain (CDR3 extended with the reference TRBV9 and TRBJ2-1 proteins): DSGVTQTPKHLITATGQRVTLRCSPRSGDLSVYWYQQSLDQGLQFLIQYYNGEERAKGNILERFSAQQFPDLHSELNLSSLELGDSALYFCASSLRGHEGEQFFGPGTRLTVL.